This T cell receptor (beta chain) stems from a study of T-cell memory formation after mild COVID-19. As for the study in general: The TCR clusters were mostly specific to one donor.

Study-wide findings and caveats: Pre-infection memory carried some responding clones, suggesting that cross-reactive memory joined. Among contracting clones, CD4+ were mainly CM/EM and CD8+ enriched in EMRA.

Amplification by 5'RACE using constant-segment primers produced TCR alpha and TCR beta cDNA libraries that carried sample barcodes and UMIs. One entry per CDR3 protein results from TCRdb running MiXCR on the 5' RACE reads. Here the sample spans 170,000 or so distinct CDR3 sequences, roughly 31% being singletons. The V and J ends lost 0 bases and 5 bases respectively, with 7 bases between them. This CDR3 is 13 amino acids long. Germline-derived CDR1 and CDR2 are SGHTA and FQGTGA. Comments on this clonotype: Its cognate antigen is unknown.

The genes are TRBV7-3 and TRBJ2-5, with D unresolved. The source material was PBMCs or a T cell subset sorted from them (not recorded which). The sequence came from an adult woman who had mild COVID-19 (a few samples of this study predate the infection). Cell type and time point are not known. For the CDR3, the DNA is TGTGCCAGCAGCTTAACGTTCGGCGAGACCCAGTACTTC. It specifies CASSLTFGETQYF.